Listed here are 14 T cell receptor beta chains from one sample, sequenced in a study of blood T cells in healthy people across ages (dated by TCRdb to about 2015). The library came from 5' RACE. Instrument used: Illumina HiSeq 2500. A second PCR of about 6 to 11 cycles was performed with a sample-barcoded 5' primer and a J-beta primer mix. The raw public data were reprocessed by TCRdb itself: fastp quality trimming at Q25, MiXCR clonotype calling, in-frame beta chains only. Rows are unified per CDR3 protein, each entry keeping the most common DNA and genes. The sample includes some 1.5 million distinct CDR3 sequences, with around 40% observed a single time. In total, the top ten clones hold 4% of the sample. Sequenced input: blood. The receptors derive from a woman aged 18-30 years in good health.

This clonotype was detected a few times. J is TRBJ1-2 and V is TRBV7-9; 7 bases map to TRBD1. The CDR3 is 14 residues long. Looked up from germline, CDR1 is SEHNR and CDR2 is FQNEAQ (reference sequence). The ends lost 4 bases at V and 4 bases at J; junction bases unmatched: 6. CDR3 residues: CASSSRGAPYGYTF. The CDR3 DNA sequence: TGTGCCAGCAGCTCCAGGGGGGCACCCTATGGCTACACCTTC.

This clonotype was picked up a small number of times. The chain combines TRBV2 with TRBJ1-4, with TRBD1 as a possible D gene (6 bases). The germline gives CDR1 SNHLY, CDR2 FYNNEI. The CDR3 runs to 13 residues. V shed 10 bases and J shed 12 bases, with 21 bases lying between them. CDR3 sequence (DNA): TGTGCCACCTCGATTGTACAGGGAACGGAACTGTTTTTT. This encodes CATSIVQGTELFF.

This chain uses TRBV7-2 with TRBJ2-3; D not certain. The germline V and J ends were trimmed by 3 bases and 3 bases, with 10 bases remaining between them. The CDR3 totals 14 residues. CDR1 is SGHTA, CDR2 FQGNSA, per germline. CDR3 residues: CASSLDPLTDTQYF. CDR3 nucleotides: TGTGCCAGCAGCTTGGACCCTCTAACAGATACGCAGTATTTT.

The CDR3 spells CASSSPDRANEQFF. The CDR3 bases are TGTGCCAGCAGCTCCCCGGACAGGGCGAATGAGCAGTTCTTC. The genes are TRBV7-8 and TRBJ2-1; 8 bases fit TRBD1. CDR3 length: 14 residues. CDR1 and CDR2 (germline): SGHVS, FQNEAQ. V gave up 4 bases and J gave up 7 bases; unmatched junction bases: 6.

This chain connects TRBV29-1 to TRBJ1-2, with TRBD1 matching 9 bases. Trimming at V came to 7 bases and at J to 8 bases, leaving 8 bases not matched to a gene. Germline CDR1 reads SQVTM; CDR2 reads ANQGSEA. The CDR3 extends over 12 amino acids. CDR3 DNA sequence: TGCAGCGCCAGACAGGGGGTCTTCGGCTACACCTTC. It translates to CSARQGVFGYTF.

The chain carries TRBV9 and TRBJ2-4, with D possibly matching TRBD1 (6 bases). Near its end, the DNA agrees better with TRBJ2-7, so the J call may be wrong. The CDR3 runs to 15 residues. Germline V CDR1 and CDR2: SGDLS, YYNGEE. The CDR3 sequence: CASSVQGLGAYEQYF. CDR3 sequence (DNA): TGTGCCAGCAGCGTACAGGGGTTAGGCGCCTACGAGCAGTACTTC.

This clonotype appeared many times. This chain uses TRBV24-1 with TRBJ2-3, with D hard to call. The length of the CDR3 is 14 residues. Germline loops: CDR1 KGHDR, CDR2 SFDVKD. Trimming stripped 10 bases from V and 1 base from J, with 14 bases between. The CDR3 DNA reads TGTGCCACTGAGCAGGCCGCAGGCACAGATACGCAGTATTTT. Translation gives CATEQAAGTDTQYF.

This chain connects TRBV6-5 to TRBJ2-4, with D perhaps assigned TRBD1 or TRBD2 (5 bases each). The last part of the DNA fits TRBJ2-5 better; the J call may be wrong. Germline lookup yields CDR1 MNHEY and CDR2 SVGAGI. This CDR3 is 14 amino acids long. CDR3 region: CASSSLARGETQYF. The CDR3 DNA is TGTGCCAGCAGTTCCCTAGCAAGGGGAGAGACCCAGTACTTC.

The genes are TRBV30 and TRBJ2-2; 8 bases line up with TRBD2. This CDR3 has 18 amino acids. With 0 bases clipped from V and 3 bases from J, the junction kept 12 bases outside the gene matches. Germline assignment: CDR1 GTSNPN and CDR2 SVGIG (reference sequence). CDR3 nucleotide sequence: TGTGCCTGGAGTGTACCCATAAGGAGTAGCGGGGACACCGGGGAGCTGTTTTTT. Its protein is CAWSVPIRSSGDTGELFF.

The chain recombines TRBV6-2 or TRBV6-3 with TRBJ1-2; D is unclear. Germline V CDR1 and CDR2: MNHEY, SVGEGT. Trimming shortened V by 6 bases and J by 6 bases, and 14 bases separated the two germline ends. This CDR3 is 13 amino acids long. CDR3 region: CASRYSQWNGYTF. CDR3 in DNA: TGTGCCAGCAGGTACAGCCAGTGGAATGGCTACACCTTC.

This chain connects TRBV10-3 to TRBJ1-5, with a tentative D call TRBD1 (6 bases). Germline-derived CDR1 and CDR2 are ENHRY and SYGVKD. V lost 2 bases and J lost 1, with 9 bases in between. The CDR3 has 15 residues. The CDR3 sequence is CAISEGGASNQPQHF. Written as DNA, the CDR3 is TGTGCCATCAGTGAGGGGGGGGCGAGCAATCAGCCCCAGCATTTT.

CDR3 in DNA: TGCAGTGCTGGACCGGGACTAGCGGGCGCGGTGTACTTC. Its translation is CSAGPGLAGAVYF. This sequence joins TRBV20-1 and TRBJ2-5; 12 bases line up with TRBD2. J gave up 13 bases and V 5 bases, and 11 bases lay outside the gene matches. The length of the CDR3 is 13 residues. Germline CDR1 DFQATT, CDR2 SNEGSKA (reference sequence).

The chain couples TRBV20-1 to TRBJ1-2, with D perhaps matching TRBD1 (6 bases). In germline, CDR1 is DFQATT, CDR2 SNEGSKA (reference sequence). The germline V and J ends were trimmed by 3 bases and 4 bases, with 21 bases remaining between them. The CDR3 has 16 amino acids. The CDR3 sequence is CSARAPGRGRGYGYTF. The CDR3 nucleotides read TGCAGTGCTAGGGCTCCGGGCAGGGGAAGGGGCTATGGCTACACCTTC.

This chain joins TRBV7-2 and TRBJ2-3, with a possible D match to TRBD1 (6 bases). The V and J ends lost 1 base and 4 bases respectively, with 15 bases between them. Germline-derived CDR1 and CDR2 are SGHTA and FQGNSA. This CDR3 spans 16 amino acids. CDR3 sequence: CASSLGARGWADTQYF. CDR3 DNA sequence: TGTGCCAGCAGCTTAGGCGCCAGGGGTTGGGCAGATACGCAGTATTTT.